The present T cell receptor beta chain was sequenced within a study of shared clonotypes between healthy human individuals. V was trimmed by 4 bases and J by 7 bases, leaving 13 bases between them. The CDR3 contains 14 residues. Germline V gene data show CDR1 as ENHRY and CDR2 as SYGVKD. Profiling relied on immunoSEQ multiplex PCR, and the TCRdb table lists in-frame clones only, not all of them. This sample has some 1 million clones, with 60% to 80% found just once. Sequencing was performed on memory CD4+ T cells sorted from blood. Sample subset: CD45RA-negative fraction. This chain connects TRBV10-3 to TRBJ1-4; a possible D gene is TRBD1 (6 bases). The TCR comes from a man younger than 30 in good health. Here the CDR3 reads CAISAIGGGEKLFF. CDR3 DNA: TGTGCCATCAGTGCTATAGGGGGAGGTGAAAAACTGTTTTTT.